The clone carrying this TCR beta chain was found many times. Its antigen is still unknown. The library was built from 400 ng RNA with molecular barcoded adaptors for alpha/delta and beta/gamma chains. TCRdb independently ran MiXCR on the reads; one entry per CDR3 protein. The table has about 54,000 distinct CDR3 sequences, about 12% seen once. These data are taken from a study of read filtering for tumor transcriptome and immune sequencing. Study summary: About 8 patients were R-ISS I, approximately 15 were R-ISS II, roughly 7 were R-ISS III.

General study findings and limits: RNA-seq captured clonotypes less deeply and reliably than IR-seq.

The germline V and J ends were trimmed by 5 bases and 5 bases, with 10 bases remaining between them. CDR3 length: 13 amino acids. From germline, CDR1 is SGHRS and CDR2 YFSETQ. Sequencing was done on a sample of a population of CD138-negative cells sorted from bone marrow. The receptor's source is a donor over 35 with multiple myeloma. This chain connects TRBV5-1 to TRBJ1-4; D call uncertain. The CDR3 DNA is TGCGCCAGCAGGAGAGACGGAAATGAAAAACTGTTTTTT. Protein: CASRRDGNEKLFF.